The 18 T cell receptor beta chains below were found in one sample sequenced in a study of blood T cell repertoires in COVID-19. TCRdb keeps only in-frame clones here, not all; method: immunoSEQ multiplex PCR. This sample carries 150,000 to 160,000 clones, roughly 80% of them seen once, and the ten largest clones take about 0.5%. Sequenced: peripheral blood. These receptors originate from a man in his 60s with acute or convalescent COVID-19.

V is TRBV19 and J is TRBJ1-2; perhaps TRBD1 as D (6 bases). V lost 5 bases, J lost 6 bases, and 13 bases lay in between. The CDR3 has 13 residues. CDR1 is LNHDA and CDR2 is SQIVND in the germline V gene (reference sequence). CDR3 coding DNA: TGTGCCAGTAGTGCCGCTCACAGGGATGGCTACACCTTC. Translation gives CASSAAHRDGYTF.

This rearrangement joins TRBV5-4 to TRBJ1-2; the D gene is possibly TRBD1 (5 bases). The germline V and J ends were trimmed by 3 bases and 7 bases, with 16 bases remaining between them. The CDR3 spans 14 residues. CDR1 SGHNT and CDR2 YYREEE come from the germline V gene (reference sequence). The CDR3 here is CASSWGKEKGGYTF. In DNA, the CDR3 is TGTGCCAGCAGCTGGGGCAAGGAAAAGGGTGGCTACACCTTC.

This chain uses TRBV2 with TRBJ1-2; possibly TRBD1 for D (5 bases). V was cut by 9 bases and J by 3 bases, with 11 bases left in between. CDR1 is SNHLY and CDR2 is FYNNEI in the germline V gene. This CDR3 has 12 amino acids. The CDR3 sequence is CASNRDYYGYTF. CDR3 DNA sequence: TGTGCCAGTAACCGGGACTACTATGGCTACACCTTC.

The chain joins TRBV7-3 to TRBJ2-7, with D tentatively TRBD1 (6 bases). V was cut by 2 bases and J by 4 bases, with 15 bases left in between. The CDR3 loop spans 15 amino acids. Germline V gene sequence: CDR1 SGHTA, CDR2 FQGTGA. The chain's CDR3 is CASSLAIGGQYEQYF. The CDR3 nucleotides read TGTGCCAGCAGCTTAGCGATCGGTGGACAGTACGAGCAGTACTTC.

The rearrangement links TRBV30 to TRBJ1-4; TRBD1 aligns across 7 bases. With V trimmed by 1 base and J by 5 bases, 4 bases remained unmatched. Germline CDR1 reads GTSNPN; CDR2 reads SVGIG (reference sequence). The CDR3 is 14 amino acids. The CDR3, as DNA: TGTGCCTGGAGTGCGGACAGGACAAATGAAAAACTGTTTTTT. It yields the protein CAWSADRTNEKLFF. The variable domain in full, completed from reference TRBV30 and TRBJ1-4, reads SQTIHQWPATLVQPVGSPLSLECTVEGTSNPNLYWYRQAAGRGLQLLFYSVGIGQISSEVPQNLSASRPQDRQFILSSKKLLLSDSGFYLCAWSADRTNEKLFFGSGTQLSVL.

The rearrangement links TRBV7-2 to TRBJ1-2, with unresolved D. The germline V and J ends were trimmed by 3 bases and 1 base, with 15 bases remaining between them. Germline loops: CDR1 SGHTA, CDR2 FQGNSA. The CDR3 is made up of 16 amino acids. CDR3 sequence (DNA): TGTGCCAGCAGCTTTATCTCAGAGAGGCTTAACTATGGCTACACCTTC. Translated, it gives CASSFISERLNYGYTF.

V is TRBV6-2 or TRBV6-3 and J is TRBJ1-5, with unresolved D. CDR3 length: 16 amino acids. The V end was cut by 4 bases, the J end by 0 bases, with 13 bases between. Germline V gene data show CDR1 as MNHEY and CDR2 as SVGEGT. This chain's CDR3 is CASSFESGFSNQPQHF. The CDR3 DNA reads TGTGCCAGCAGTTTCGAATCGGGGTTTAGCAATCAGCCCCAGCATTTT.

This clone was seen once. V gene TRBV10-3 combines with J gene TRBJ1-6, with TRBD1 matching over 7 bases. Trimming at V came to 3 bases and at J to 6 bases, leaving 8 bases not matched to a gene. This CDR3 contains 16 residues. CDR1 and CDR2 from the germline V gene are ENHRY and SYGVKD. Written as DNA, the CDR3 is TGTGCCATCAGTGAAACCGGGACAGCCTCTAATTCACCCCTCCACTTT. This codes for CAISETGTASNSPLHF.

The V gene is TRBV5-6, the J gene TRBJ1-2, with TRBD1 matching over 9 bases. Losses at the gene ends were 3 bases for V and 6 bases for J; bases not matched to a gene: 6. The CDR3 runs to 14 residues. Germline V gene data show CDR1 as SGHDT and CDR2 as YYEEEE. This chain's CDR3 is CASSSGTGSHGYTF. CDR3 nucleotides: TGTGCCAGCAGCTCCGGGACAGGGTCCCATGGCTACACCTTC.

The chain combines TRBV4-3 with TRBJ1-1; 8 nucleotides match TRBD1. CDR3 size: 16 residues. Germline V CDR1 and CDR2: LGHNA, YSLEER. V was pared by 1 base and J by 1 base, with 5 bases of the junction left unmatched. CDR3 sequence (DNA): TGCGCCAGCAGCCAAGTCAGGGGGCTATCGAACACTGAAGCTTTCTTT. Translating it yields CASSQVRGLSNTEAFF.

V usage is TRBV12-5 and J usage is TRBJ2-7, with 9 bases fitting TRBD1. CDR1 and CDR2 from the germline V gene are LGHNT and FRNRAP. The CDR3 has 16 residues. V was pared by 1 base and J by 5 bases, with 9 bases of the junction left unmatched. The CDR3 coding sequence is TGTGCTAGTGGTTTGGCTCTAACCGGGACAGGGAACGAGCAGTACTTC. Translating gives CASGLALTGTGNEQYF.

The chain couples TRBV5-1 to TRBJ1-3, with a weak D call TRBD1 (6 bases). Germline V CDR1 and CDR2: SGHRS, YFSETQ. V lost 0 bases and J lost 0, with 13 bases in between. This CDR3 spans 17 amino acids. CDR3 residues: CASSLEGAGASGNTIYF. The CDR3, as DNA: TGCGCCAGCAGCTTGGAAGGAGCGGGGGCCTCTGGAAACACCATATATTTT.

This clone was seen only a few times. The genes are TRBV18 and TRBJ2-3; 11 bases line up with TRBD2. CDR1 is KGHSH, CDR2 LQKENI, per germline. V shed 1 base and J 6 bases; nucleotides not matched to a gene: 3. The CDR3 is 15 residues long. This CDR3 reads CASSPRPSGRDTQYF. The CDR3 region has the DNA TGTGCCAGCTCACCACGGCCTAGCGGGAGGGATACGCAGTATTTT.

The J gene is TRBJ2-1, the V gene TRBV6-2 or TRBV6-3; TRBD2 aligns across 11 bases. The CDR3 covers 15 residues. V lost 5 bases and J lost 8; bases outside the gene matches: 8. Germline V CDR1 and CDR2: MNHEY, SVGEGT. Here the CDR3 reads CASSPGLAVGHEQFF. The CDR3, as DNA: TGTGCCAGCAGTCCGGGACTAGCGGTGGGTCATGAGCAGTTCTTC.

This rearrangement joins TRBV19 to TRBJ1-1; TRBD1 matches at 8 bases. After removal of 4 bases from V and 5 bases from J, the junction contained 6 bases not matched to a gene. Germline values: CDR1 LNHDA, CDR2 SQIVND (reference sequence). The CDR3 loop spans 14 amino acids. The CDR3 loop is CASSRQGRATEAFF. The DNA for the CDR3 is TGTGCCAGTAGTAGACAGGGGAGGGCAACTGAAGCTTTCTTT. Together with reference TRBV19 and TRBJ1-1, the CDR3 gives the full variable domain: DGGITQSPKYLFRKEGQNVTLSCEQNLNHDAMYWYRQDPGQGLRLIYYSQIVNDFQKGDIAEGYSVSREKKESFPLTVTSAQKNPTAFYLCASSRQGRATEAFFGQGTRLTVV.

The rearrangement joins TRBV13 to TRBJ2-2; D might be TRBD2 (5 bases). V lost 0 bases and J lost 5, with 7 bases in between. CDR1 is PRHDT, CDR2 FYEKMQ, per germline (reference sequence). The CDR3 is made up of 14 amino acids. CDR3 loop: CASSLGRGTGELFF. The CDR3 nucleotides are TGTGCCAGCAGCTTAGGCCGGGGTACCGGGGAGCTGTTTTTT. Full variable domain (remainder filled in from reference TRBV13 and TRBJ2-2): AAGVIQSPRHLIKEKRETATLKCYPIPRHDTVYWYQQGPGQDPQFLISFYEKMQSDKGSIPDRFSAQQFSDYHSELNMSSLELGDSALYFCASSLGRGTGELFFGEGSRLTVL.

The rearrangement joins TRBV28 to TRBJ1-4; tentatively, D is TRBD1 (5 bases). V was trimmed by 8 bases and J by 4 bases, leaving 14 bases between them. Germline CDR1 MDHEN, CDR2 SYDVKM. This CDR3 has 14 amino acids. The CDR3 coding sequence is TGTGCCAGCGCCGACAGCCCCATTAATGAAAAACTGTTTTTT. Translated: CASADSPINEKLFF.

The genes are TRBV13 and TRBJ2-1; 9 nucleotides align to TRBD2. This CDR3 has 15 residues. Germline V gives CDR1 PRHDT, CDR2 FYEKMQ (reference sequence). The V segment lost 5 bases and the J segment 6 bases; nucleotides outside the gene matches: 8. The CDR3 reads CASSPPGLATNEQFF. CDR3 DNA sequence: TGTGCCAGCAGCCCGCCGGGACTAGCAACCAATGAGCAGTTCTTC. Together with reference TRBV13 and TRBJ2-1, the CDR3 gives the full variable domain: AAGVIQSPRHLIKEKRETATLKCYPIPRHDTVYWYQQGPGQDPQFLISFYEKMQSDKGSIPDRFSAQQFSDYHSELNMSSLELGDSALYFCASSPPGLATNEQFFGPGTRLTVL.